The T cell receptor (beta chain) under discussion was sequenced for a study of T cells after yellow fever vaccination. Findings and caveats of the study: A large majority of primary-vaccination clones showed up again after the booster (under 98% CD4, roughly 88% CD8).

A remark on this clonotype: The antigen remains unidentified.

V dropped 4 bases and J dropped 4 bases, with 14 bases sitting between them. Looked up from germline, CDR1 is SGHRS and CDR2 is YFSETQ. This CDR3 comprises 14 residues. TCRdb reprocessed the 5' RACE reads via MiXCR and lists one record per CDR3 protein. The sample records some 320,000 distinct CDR3 sequences, about 10% being singletons. This TCR came from a young man who received the YFV17D yellow fever vaccine. V is TRBV5-1 and J is TRBJ1-2; maybe TRBD1 (6 bases). The input for sequencing was CD4+ T cells sorted from PBMCs, taken 5 days after the yellow fever booster vaccination. The CDR3 DNA follows: TGCGCCAGCAGCCCCGGACAGATCCTCTATGGCTACACCTTC. Translation gives CASSPGQILYGYTF.